This entry features one T cell receptor (beta chain) sequence. The record originates from a study of blood T cell repertoires in COVID-19. As for the study in general: In each case, the material was cDNA or gDNA derived from T cells, B-cell-depleted T cells, or PBMCs.

Seattle's cohort entered during active infection and was followed longitudinally. In the original workflow: Researchers report that nucleated cell counts were estimated from reference gene primer amplification. Profiling relied on immunoSEQ multiplex PCR, and the TCRdb table lists in-frame clones only, not all of them. V and J calls and clone size are those listed in that table; D and trimming were worked out from the DNA. The sample carries roughly 260,000 clones, about nine tenths recorded once. The sample taken for sequencing was peripheral blood. This TCR derives from a person under 35 with COVID-19, enrolled during active disease.

The CDR3 nucleotides are TGCGCCAGCAGTAATGACAAAAACACCGGGGAGCTGTTTTTT. Translated, it gives CASSNDKNTGELFF. The chain couples TRBV10-1 to TRBJ2-2; D is undetermined. CDR1 is WNHNN, CDR2 SYGVQD, per germline (reference sequence). V was pared by 5 bases and J by 2 bases, with 9 bases between. CDR3 length equals 14 residues.